This T cell receptor (beta chain) came from a study of blood T cell repertoires in COVID-19. Study-wide background: COVID-19 samples from acute and convalescent phases originated in the United States, Italy and Spain. Nucleic acid was either cDNA or gDNA, and it came from T cells, B-cell-depleted T cells, or PBMCs.

The CDR3 covers 14 residues. CDR1 MDHEN and CDR2 SYDVKM come from the germline V gene. V shed 1 base and J shed 5 bases, with 8 bases lying between them. Per the study methods: Reference gene primer amplification gave nucleated cell count estimates. TCRdb's copy holds only in-frame clones and misses some; the assay was immunoSEQ multiplex PCR. V and J calls and clone size are those listed in that table; D and trimming were worked out from the DNA. This sample has about 150,000 clones, with 75% to 90% found just once. The J gene is TRBJ1-4, the V gene TRBV28; D not certain. Sequenced: peripheral blood. The receptor was isolated from a man aged 60 to 69 with acute or convalescent COVID-19. The CDR3 DNA reads TGTGCCAGCAGTTTATCCCCCCAAAATGAAAAACTGTTTTTT. It codes for CASSLSPQNEKLFF.